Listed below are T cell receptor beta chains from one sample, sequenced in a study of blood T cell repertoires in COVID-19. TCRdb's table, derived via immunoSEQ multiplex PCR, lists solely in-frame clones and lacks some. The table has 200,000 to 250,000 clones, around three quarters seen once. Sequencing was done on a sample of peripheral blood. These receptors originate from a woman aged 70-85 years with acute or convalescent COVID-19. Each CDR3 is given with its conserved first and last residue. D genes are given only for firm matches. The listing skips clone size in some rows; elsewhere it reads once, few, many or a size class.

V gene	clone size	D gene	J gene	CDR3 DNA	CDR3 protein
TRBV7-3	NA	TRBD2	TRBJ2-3	TGTGCCAGCAGCCCGAGCGGGGGGGCAGATACGCAGTATTTT	CASSPSGGADTQYF
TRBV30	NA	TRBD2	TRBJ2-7	TGTGCCTGGAGATTAGCGGGGAGCTACGAGCAGTACTTC	CAWRLAGSYEQYF
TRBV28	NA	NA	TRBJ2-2	TGTGCCAGCAGCCCCCGCGGGGCCTCCAACACCGGGGAGCTGTTTTTT	CASSPRGASNTGELFF
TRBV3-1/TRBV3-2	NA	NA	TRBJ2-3	TGTGCCAGCAGCCAAGATGCACGGTGGAGAGATACGCAGTATTTT	CASSQDARWRDTQYF
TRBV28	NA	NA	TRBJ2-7	TGTGCCAGCAGTTTATCTCGGGACACCGCTTACGAGCAGTACTTC	CASSLSRDTAYEQYF
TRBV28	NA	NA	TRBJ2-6	TGTGCCAGCGAGGGGGCCAACGTCCTGACTTTC	CASEGANVLTF
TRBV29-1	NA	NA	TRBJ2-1	TGCAGCGTGAGAGGGACACGGGAGGACAATGAGCAGTTCTTC	CSVRGTREDNEQFF
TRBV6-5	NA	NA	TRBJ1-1	TGTGCCAGCAGGTACCGACAACAAGGAAACACTGAAGCTTTCTTT	CASRYRQQGNTEAFF
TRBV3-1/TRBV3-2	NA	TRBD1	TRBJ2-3	TGTGCCAGCAGCCAGGTTGGACAGGGGAAGCAGTATTTT	CASSQVGQGKQYF
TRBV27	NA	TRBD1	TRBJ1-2	TGTGCCAGCAGTTGGGCGGGACAGGGATATGGCTACACCTTC	CASSWAGQGYGYTF
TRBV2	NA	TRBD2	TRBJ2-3	TGTGCCAGCAGTCTTAGCGGGAGGGAGGATACGCAGTATTTT	CASSLSGREDTQYF
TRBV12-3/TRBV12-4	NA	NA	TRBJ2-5	TGTGCCAGCAGTTCCAGGGTGAGGGAGACCCAGTACTTC	CASSSRVRETQYF
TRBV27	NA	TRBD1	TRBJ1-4	TGTGCCAGCAGTTTACAGGGGGCGAGTGAAAAACTGTTTTTT	CASSLQGASEKLFF
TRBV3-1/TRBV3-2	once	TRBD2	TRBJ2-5	TGTGCCAGCAGCCAAGTAGCGGGAGTTCAAGAGACCCAGTACTTC	CASSQVAGVQETQYF
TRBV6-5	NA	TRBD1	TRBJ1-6	TGTGCCAGCAGGGACAGGTGGGATTTGACACCCCTCCACTTT	CASRDRWDLTPLHF
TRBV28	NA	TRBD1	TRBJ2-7	TGTGCCAGCCTACGGACAGGGGATACCTACGAGCAGTACTTC	CASLRTGDTYEQYF
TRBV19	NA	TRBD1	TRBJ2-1	TGTGCCAGTAGTTCCCGGACAGGGGGCTTGGTAAATGAGCAGTTCTTC	CASSSRTGGLVNEQFF